This record looks at one T cell receptor beta chain sequence and its context. How the authors handled the data: Nucleated cell counts were estimated from reference gene primer amplification. TCRdb's copy holds only in-frame clones and misses some; the assay was immunoSEQ multiplex PCR. The DNA gave D and trimming, while V, J and clone size come from that table. The sample lists 200,000 to 250,000 clones, around 81% occurring once. The data originate from a study of blood T cell repertoires in COVID-19. The CDR3 sequence is 14 residues long. Trimming stripped 7 bases from V and 5 bases from J, with 17 bases between. Germline CDR1 is MNHEY and CDR2 is SVGAGI.

Sequencing used PBMCs or T cells enriched from blood (not recorded which). This clonotype was sampled from a woman aged 45-60 years with acute COVID-19. J is TRBJ2-5 and V is TRBV6-5; a weak D match, TRBD2 (6 bases). CDR3 protein: CASTFSRGTETQYF. The CDR3 DNA reads as TGTGCCAGCACCTTCTCCCGGGGGACGGAGACCCAGTACTTC.